This T cell receptor (beta chain) was retrieved from a study of cytomegalovirus exposure and HLA in healthy donors. Findings of the study overall: Reported findings show TCR beta sequences accurately forecast HLA-A and HLA-B alleles in most subjects. According to the study, 160 or so TCR beta chains were cytomegalovirus-associated.

The PCR contained 60 Vbeta and 13 Jbeta primers. TCRdb's table, derived via immunoSEQ multiplex PCR, lists solely in-frame clones and lacks some. The sample contains some 130,000 clones, around three quarters of which appear only once. With respect to this clone: Antigen specificity is unknown.

This CDR3 has 14 residues. V lost 6 bases and J 0 bases, leaving 11 bases between the germline ends. The germline CDR1 and CDR2 sequences are KGHSH and LQKENI. V gene TRBV18 combines with J gene TRBJ1-2; D is ambiguous. The source is a man aged 40-49 years in good health and CMV-seropositive. Sequencing was done on a sample of PBMCs. The CDR3 coding sequence is TGTGCCAGCTCGCCAGGTAGAGCTAACTATGGCTACACCTTC. This translates into CASSPGRANYGYTF.